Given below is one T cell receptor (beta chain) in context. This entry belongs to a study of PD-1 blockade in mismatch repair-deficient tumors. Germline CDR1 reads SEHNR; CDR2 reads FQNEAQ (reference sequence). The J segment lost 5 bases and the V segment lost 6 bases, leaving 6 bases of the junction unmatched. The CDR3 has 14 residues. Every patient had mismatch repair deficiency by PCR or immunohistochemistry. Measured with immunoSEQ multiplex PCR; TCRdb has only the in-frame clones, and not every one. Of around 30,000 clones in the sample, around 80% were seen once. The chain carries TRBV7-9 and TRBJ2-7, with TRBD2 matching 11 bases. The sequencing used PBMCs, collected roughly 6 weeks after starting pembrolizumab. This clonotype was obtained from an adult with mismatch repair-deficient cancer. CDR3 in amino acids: CASSWTSGLDEQYF. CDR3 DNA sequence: TGTGCCAGCAGTTGGACTAGCGGGTTAGACGAGCAGTACTTC.